One and the same sample provided the 7 T cell receptor beta chains below, sequenced in a study of blood T cell repertoires in COVID-19. Only in-frame clones appear in the TCRdb table, and some are missing; sequencing was by immunoSEQ multiplex PCR. The top ten hold under 2% of the sample, which has roughly 240,000 clones, about 80% seen once. The sequenced sample was peripheral blood. The receptors come from a woman of 80 years or more with acute or convalescent COVID-19.

V and J are TRBV4-3 and TRBJ1-5, with 7 bases identical to TRBD1. Trimming cost V 4 bases and J 6 bases; bases outside gene matches: 6. This CDR3 region has 14 residues. Germline values: CDR1 LGHNA, CDR2 YSLEER. CDR3 bases: TGCGCCAGCAGCCTTGACAGGGTTTCTCAGCCCCAGCATTTT. Translation gives CASSLDRVSQPQHF.

The chain links TRBV5-1 to TRBJ1-3; 7 bases are shared with TRBD1. The CDR3 covers 13 residues. The V segment lost 5 bases and the J segment 6 bases; nucleotides outside the gene matches: 5. Looked up from germline, CDR1 is SGHRS and CDR2 is YFSETQ. CDR3 sequence (DNA): TGCGCCAGCAGTGACAGGGCCAAAAACACCATATATTTT. Protein: CASSDRAKNTIYF.

The gene calls are TRBV9 and TRBJ1-4; TRBD1 aligns across 7 bases. Unmatched junction bases numbered 9, after V lost 4 bases and J lost 0 bases. Germline V gene lookup returns CDR1 SGDLS and CDR2 YYNGEE. The CDR3 loop spans 17 amino acids. The CDR3: CASSPSRDSSTNEKLFF. In DNA, the CDR3 is TGTGCCAGCAGCCCATCCCGGGACAGCTCAACTAATGAAAAACTGTTTTTT.

V and J are TRBV13 and TRBJ2-7, with D possibly matching TRBD2 (5 bases). V lost 3 bases to trimming and J lost 7 bases, with 10 bases between them. Germline assignment: CDR1 PRHDT and CDR2 FYEKMQ (reference sequence). This CDR3 is built from 12 residues. CDR3 sequence reads: CASSFTRGEQYF. The CDR3 coding sequence is TGTGCCAGCAGCTTTACACGAGGGGAGCAGTACTTC.

The chain is built from TRBV21-1 and TRBJ2-3; TRBD2, as called in the table, went unchecked against the DNA. TRBV21-1 is recorded as a pseudogene. CDR3 length: 17 residues. CDR3 nucleotides: TGTGCCAGCAGTAGCGGGAGACAGGTCCATAGCACAGATACGCAGTATTTT. This gives the protein CASSSGRQVHSTDTQYF.

The chain links TRBV18 to TRBJ2-1; TRBD1 matches at 10 bases. J lost 4 bases, V lost 6 bases, and 6 bases had no gene match. The germline V gene encodes CDR1 KGHSH and CDR2 LQKENI. The CDR3 has 15 residues. CDR3 sequence: CASSRDRGSYNEQFF. Here the CDR3 DNA reads TGTGCCAGCTCCCGGGACAGGGGCTCTTACAATGAGCAGTTCTTC.

The rearrangement joins TRBV18 to TRBJ1-2; 8 positions match TRBD1. The J segment lost 6 bases and the V segment lost 6 bases, leaving 9 bases of the junction unmatched. The CDR3 is 14 amino acids. Germline V lookup: CDR1 KGHSH, CDR2 LQKENI. In DNA form, the CDR3 reads TGTGCCAGCTCGCCCTTCTTGACAGGGGATGGCTACACCTTC. Protein: CASSPFLTGDGYTF. The full variable domain, in which reference TRBV18 and TRBJ1-2 provide the parts outside the CDR3, is NAGVMQNPRHLVRRRGQEARLRCSPMKGHSHVYWYRQLPEEGLKFMVYLQKENIIDESGMPKERFSAEFPKEGPSILRIQQVVRGDSAAYFCASSPFLTGDGYTFGSGTRLTVV.